The T cell receptor (beta chain) under discussion was sequenced for a study of T cells in women clearing cervical HPV infection. Study-wide points: Richness plus V gene abundances separated cases from controls with AUC roughly 0.88. T-cell numbers per sample were unknown and may explain richness differences. Associations may precede or follow infection; HPV-specific or memory T cells were not isolated.

Method: immunoSEQ multiplex PCR; TCRdb's copy keeps in-frame clones and lacks some. The sample has approximately 35,000 clones; the top ten hold about 8%. On this clone itself: Its target is unknown. Read sequence stops 3 residues before the CDR3 end, and the germline J gene provides the missing end.

Germline lookup yields CDR1 SGHRS and CDR2 YFSETQ. The CDR3 runs 15 residues. Germline trimming cut 4 bases from V and 2 bases from J; bases unmatched to any gene: 5. The sequencing sample was made of blood buffy coat. The chain carries TRBV5-1 and TRBJ1-2, with 10 bases that match TRBD1. This TCR derives from a woman aged 18-70 years with a cervical HPV16 infection that either progressed to CIN3+ or cleared (not recorded which). The CDR3 loop reads CASSLGTGVNYGYTF. The CDR3 DNA, read in part, is TGCGCCAGCAGCCTTGGGACAGGGGTAAACTATGGC.